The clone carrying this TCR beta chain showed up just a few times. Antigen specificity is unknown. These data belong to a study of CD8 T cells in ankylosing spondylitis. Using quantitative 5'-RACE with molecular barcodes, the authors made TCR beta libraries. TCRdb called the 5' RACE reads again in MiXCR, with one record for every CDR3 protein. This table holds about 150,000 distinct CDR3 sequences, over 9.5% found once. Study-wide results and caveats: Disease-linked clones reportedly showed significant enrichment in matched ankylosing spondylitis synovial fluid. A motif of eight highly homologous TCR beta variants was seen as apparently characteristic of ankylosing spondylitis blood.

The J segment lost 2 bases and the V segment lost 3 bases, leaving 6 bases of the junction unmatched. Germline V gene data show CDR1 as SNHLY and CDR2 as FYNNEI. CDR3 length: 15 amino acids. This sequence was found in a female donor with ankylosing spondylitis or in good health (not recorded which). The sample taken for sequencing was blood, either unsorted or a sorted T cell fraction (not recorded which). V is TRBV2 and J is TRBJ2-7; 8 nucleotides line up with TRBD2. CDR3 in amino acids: CASSEASGGTYEQYF. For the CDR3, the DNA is TGTGCCAGCAGTGAGGCCAGCGGGGGTACCTACGAGCAGTACTTC.